This T cell receptor beta chain was profiled in a study of PD-1 blockade in classical Hodgkin lymphoma. Here immunoSEQ multiplex PCR was the method, and the copy in TCRdb shows in-frame clones only, minus some. The table includes about 35,000 clones, roughly 90% detected once. Only one count was recorded for this clone. Its matching antigen is unknown. Findings and limits, study-wide: Newly diagnosed patients had baseline TCR diversity that was reportedly lower than that of healthy donors.

Relapse was seen in all patients after autologous stem cell transplantation, and brentuximab vedotin exposure was variable. Magnetic depletion of unwanted cells isolated CD4+ T cells from thawed PBMCs. The sequence derives from a human donor with classical Hodgkin lymphoma. The sequenced sample was CD4+ T cells from blood, obtained at baseline.

CDR3 in DNA: TGTGCCAGCAGCCAGAGGAGGGGAAACACCGGGGAGCTGTTTTTT. Protein: CASSQRRGNTGELFF. This rearrangement joins TRBV11-3 to TRBJ2-2, with D possibly TRBD2 on 6 matching bases. V was clipped by 5 bases and J by 2 bases, with 12 bases between them. In germline, CDR1 is SGHNT, CDR2 YENEEA. The CDR3 contains 15 residues.